The rows below give T cell receptor beta chains drawn from one sample of a study of cytomegalovirus exposure and HLA in healthy donors. Measured with immunoSEQ multiplex PCR; TCRdb has only the in-frame clones, and not every one. The table shows just over 150,000 clones, with about 80% occurring only once. Sequencing was carried out using PBMCs. These receptors came from a woman aged 45 to 65 in good health and CMV-seropositive. Both conserved end residues are part of each CDR3. D genes are given only for firm matches. Part of the rows lack a size; the others show once, few, many or a class for expanded clones.

CDR3 protein: CSVVNRGLGNTIYF
CDR3 DNA: TGCAGCGTGGTAAACAGGGGGCTTGGAAACACCATATATTTT
clone size: NA
D gene: TRBD1
V gene: TRBV29-1
J gene: TRBJ1-3

CDR3 protein: CASSPAGQVGSPLHF
CDR3 DNA: TGTGCCAGCTCACCGGCAGGACAGGTGGGGTCACCCCTCCACTTT
clone size: NA
D gene: TRBD1
V gene: TRBV18
J gene: TRBJ1-6

CDR3 protein: CASSFGTGSLNEQFF
CDR3 DNA: TGTGCCAGCAGCTTTGGTACAGGGAGTTTAAATGAGCAGTTCTTC
clone size: NA
D gene: NA
V gene: TRBV7-9
J gene: TRBJ2-1

CDR3 protein: CASSEALGGNTEAFF
CDR3 DNA: TGTGCCAGCAGTGAAGCCCTAGGGGGGAACACTGAAGCTTTCTTT
clone size: NA
D gene: NA
V gene: TRBV2
J gene: TRBJ1-1

CDR3 protein: CSVGENDRANYGYTF
CDR3 DNA: TGCAGCGTTGGAGAGAACGACAGGGCCAACTATGGCTACACCTTC
clone size: NA
D gene: TRBD1
V gene: TRBV29-1
J gene: TRBJ1-2

CDR3 protein: CASSFGRASYEQYF
CDR3 DNA: TGTGCCAGCAGCTTCGGGCGGGCGTCCTACGAGCAGTACTTC
clone size: few
D gene: NA
V gene: TRBV11-2
J gene: TRBJ2-7

CDR3 protein: CSSSSRDRDFYNEQFF
CDR3 DNA: TGTTCCAGCAGCTCCCGGGACAGGGATTTTTACAATGAGCAGTTCTTC
clone size: few
D gene: TRBD1
V gene: TRBV7-9
J gene: TRBJ2-1

CDR3 protein: CASSYSGGRPAFF
CDR3 DNA: TGTGCCAGCAGTTACTCTGGGGGCAGGCCGGCTTTCTTT
clone size: NA
D gene: NA
V gene: TRBV6-6
J gene: TRBJ1-1

CDR3 protein: CASSQDHAGGYEQYF
CDR3 DNA: TGCGCCAGCAGCCAAGACCACGCAGGGGGCTACGAGCAGTACTTC
clone size: NA
D gene: TRBD1
V gene: TRBV4-3
J gene: TRBJ2-7

CDR3 protein: CASSPGGSTNQPQHF
CDR3 DNA: TGTGCCAGCAGCCCAGGGGGGTCAACCAATCAGCCCCAGCATTTT
clone size: NA
D gene: TRBD1
V gene: TRBV7-2
J gene: TRBJ1-5

CDR3 protein: CASSLGGTGYGYTF
CDR3 DNA: TGTGCCAGCAGCTTAGGGGGGACAGGCTATGGCTACACCTTC
clone size: NA
D gene: TRBD1
V gene: TRBV7-2
J gene: TRBJ1-2

CDR3 protein: CASSLGGGGAFNEQFF
CDR3 DNA: TGTGCCAGCAGCTTGGGGGGCGGGGGGGCCTTCAATGAGCAGTTCTTC
clone size: NA
D gene: TRBD2
V gene: TRBV7-2
J gene: TRBJ2-1

CDR3 protein: CASSMAGGPDTQYF
CDR3 DNA: TGTGCCAGTAGTATGGCGGGGGGGCCAGATACGCAGTATTTT
clone size: NA
D gene: TRBD2
V gene: TRBV19
J gene: TRBJ2-3

CDR3 protein: CASSPGREVSTTNEKLFF
CDR3 DNA: TGTGCCAGCAGCCCGGGCAGGGAAGTTAGCACAACTAATGAAAAACTGTTTTTT
clone size: NA
D gene: NA
V gene: TRBV5-7
J gene: TRBJ1-4

CDR3 protein: CASSVDLRTGELFF
CDR3 DNA: TGTGCCAGCAGCGTAGATCTTCGCACCGGGGAGCTGTTTTTT
clone size: NA
D gene: NA
V gene: TRBV9
J gene: TRBJ2-2

CDR3 protein: CASSGGRGQTNEKLFF
CDR3 DNA: TGTGCCAGTAGTGGTGGCAGGGGTCAAACTAATGAAAAACTGTTTTTT
clone size: NA
D gene: NA
V gene: TRBV19
J gene: TRBJ1-4

CDR3 protein: CASSFGGFGANVLTF
CDR3 DNA: TGCGCCAGCAGCTTCGGGGGATTTGGGGCCAACGTCCTGACTTTC
clone size: NA
D gene: NA
V gene: TRBV5-1
J gene: TRBJ2-6

CDR3 protein: CASSSGEGKTEAFF
CDR3 DNA: TGCGCCAGCAGTTCGGGGGAGGGGAAGACTGAAGCTTTCTTT
clone size: NA
D gene: NA
V gene: TRBV5-1
J gene: TRBJ1-1

CDR3 protein: CASSQGQDGMDTQYF
CDR3 DNA: TGTGCCAGCAGCCAGGGACAGGACGGAATGGATACGCAGTATTTT
clone size: NA
D gene: TRBD1
V gene: TRBV11-3
J gene: TRBJ2-3

CDR3 protein: CASSVSPQSWGQYNEQFF
CDR3 DNA: TGTGCCAGCAGCGTATCCCCACAAAGCTGGGGGCAGTACAATGAGCAGTTCTTC
clone size: once
D gene: NA
V gene: TRBV9
J gene: TRBJ2-1

CDR3 protein: CASSVAGQIRGNTIYF
CDR3 DNA: TGTGCCAGCAGCGTAGCAGGGCAAATAAGAGGAAACACCATATATTTT
clone size: NA
D gene: NA
V gene: TRBV9
J gene: TRBJ1-3

CDR3 protein: CASSLAPPGGGWSYNEQFF
CDR3 DNA: TGTGCCAGCAGCTTAGCCCCTCCGGGGGGGGGATGGTCCTACAATGAGCAGTTCTTC
clone size: NA
D gene: TRBD2
V gene: TRBV13
J gene: TRBJ2-1

CDR3 protein: CASSNLGQETQYF
CDR3 DNA: TGTGCCAGCAGCAACTTGGGGCAGGAGACCCAGTACTTC
clone size: NA
D gene: NA
V gene: TRBV7-6
J gene: TRBJ2-5

CDR3 protein: CASSGGGNEQFF
CDR3 DNA: TGTGCCAGCAGCGGGGGAGGAAATGAGCAGTTCTTC
clone size: NA
D gene: NA
V gene: TRBV9
J gene: TRBJ2-1

CDR3 protein: CASSVGTSTDTQYF
CDR3 DNA: TGTGCCAGCAGCGTAGGGACTAGCACAGATACGCAGTATTTT
clone size: few
D gene: NA
V gene: TRBV9
J gene: TRBJ2-3

CDR3 protein: CASSFTQVTQQPQHF
CDR3 DNA: TGTGCCAGCAGTTTTACCCAGGTTACTCAACAGCCCCAGCATTTT
clone size: NA
D gene: NA
V gene: TRBV6-6
J gene: TRBJ1-5

CDR3 protein: CASSLGLSSSYNSPLHF
CDR3 DNA: TGCGCCAGCAGCCTCGGACTCAGTAGCTCCTATAATTCACCCCTCCACTTT
clone size: NA
D gene: NA
V gene: TRBV5-1
J gene: TRBJ1-6

CDR3 protein: CASGVIGTAHNEQFF
CDR3 DNA: TGTGCCAGTGGGGTCATAGGGACAGCTCACAATGAGCAGTTCTTC
clone size: NA
D gene: TRBD1
V gene: TRBV6-1
J gene: TRBJ2-1

CDR3 protein: CASGRDYYGYTF
CDR3 DNA: TGTGCCAGCGGGAGGGACTACTATGGCTACACCTTC
clone size: NA
D gene: NA
V gene: TRBV7-9
J gene: TRBJ1-2

CDR3 protein: CASSEGGGSEAFF
CDR3 DNA: TGCGCCAGCAGTGAGGGGGGCGGCTCTGAAGCTTTCTTT
clone size: NA
D gene: NA
V gene: TRBV10-2
J gene: TRBJ1-1

CDR3 protein: CASSPSGSGGREQYF
CDR3 DNA: TGTGCCAGCAGCCCCTCGGGTAGCGGGGGTCGAGAGCAGTACTTC
clone size: NA
D gene: TRBD2
V gene: TRBV7-9
J gene: TRBJ2-7

CDR3 protein: CASSEASPKHYGYTF
CDR3 DNA: TGTGCCAGCAGTGAAGCTAGCCCAAAACACTATGGCTACACCTTC
clone size: NA
D gene: NA
V gene: TRBV2
J gene: TRBJ1-2

CDR3 protein: CASSPGLAGAYNEQFF
CDR3 DNA: TGTGCCAGCAGCCCGGGACTAGCGGGGGCCTACAATGAGCAGTTCTTC
clone size: NA
D gene: TRBD2
V gene: TRBV5-4
J gene: TRBJ2-1

CDR3 protein: CASMISIYNSPLHF
CDR3 DNA: TGTGCCAGCATGATATCTATCTATAATTCACCCCTCCACTTT
clone size: NA
D gene: NA
V gene: TRBV2
J gene: TRBJ1-6

CDR3 protein: CSVETSGTDTQYF
CDR3 DNA: TGCAGCGTCGAGACTAGCGGCACAGATACGCAGTATTTT
clone size: once
D gene: TRBD2
V gene: TRBV29-1
J gene: TRBJ2-3

CDR3 protein: CASSEAPERGHNEQFF
CDR3 DNA: TGTGCCAGCAGTGAAGCTCCTGAAAGGGGCCACAATGAGCAGTTCTTC
clone size: NA
D gene: NA
V gene: TRBV2
J gene: TRBJ2-1

CDR3 protein: CASRASGEQFF
CDR3 DNA: TGTGCCAGCAGAGCTAGCGGAGAGCAGTTCTTC
clone size: few
D gene: TRBD2
V gene: TRBV13
J gene: TRBJ2-1

CDR3 protein: CASLQTGVNEQFF
CDR3 DNA: TGTGCCAGCCTTCAAACGGGGGTTAATGAGCAGTTCTTC
clone size: NA
D gene: NA
V gene: TRBV2
J gene: TRBJ2-1

CDR3 protein: CASRGLGSAGGFTDTQYF
CDR3 DNA: TGTGCCAGCAGGGGACTTGGGTCAGCGGGGGGGTTCACAGATACGCAGTATTTT
clone size: NA
D gene: TRBD2
V gene: TRBV6-4
J gene: TRBJ2-3

CDR3 protein: CASSPGHNTYEQYF
CDR3 DNA: TGTGCCAGTAGTCCGGGACACAATACCTACGAGCAGTACTTC
clone size: few
D gene: NA
V gene: TRBV19
J gene: TRBJ2-7

CDR3 protein: CASRRDFFDEQYF
CDR3 DNA: TGTGCCAGCAGGCGGGACTTCTTCGACGAGCAGTACTTC
clone size: once
D gene: NA
V gene: TRBV2
J gene: TRBJ2-7

CDR3 protein: CSVSQGHEQYF
CDR3 DNA: TGCAGCGTGTCTCAGGGTCACGAGCAGTACTTC
clone size: NA
D gene: NA
V gene: TRBV29-1
J gene: TRBJ2-7

CDR3 protein: CASSLRTGISYEQYF
CDR3 DNA: TGCGCCAGCAGCCTCCGCACAGGGATCTCCTACGAGCAGTACTTC
clone size: NA
D gene: NA
V gene: TRBV5-1
J gene: TRBJ2-7

CDR3 protein: CASARGEVYEQYF
CDR3 DNA: TGTGCCAGCGCCAGGGGTGAGGTCTACGAGCAGTACTTC
clone size: NA
D gene: NA
V gene: TRBV7-6
J gene: TRBJ2-7

CDR3 protein: CASSEREGRISYEQYF
CDR3 DNA: TGTGCCAGCAGTGAACGAGAGGGTCGGATCTCCTACGAGCAGTACTTC
clone size: NA
D gene: NA
V gene: TRBV6-1
J gene: TRBJ2-7